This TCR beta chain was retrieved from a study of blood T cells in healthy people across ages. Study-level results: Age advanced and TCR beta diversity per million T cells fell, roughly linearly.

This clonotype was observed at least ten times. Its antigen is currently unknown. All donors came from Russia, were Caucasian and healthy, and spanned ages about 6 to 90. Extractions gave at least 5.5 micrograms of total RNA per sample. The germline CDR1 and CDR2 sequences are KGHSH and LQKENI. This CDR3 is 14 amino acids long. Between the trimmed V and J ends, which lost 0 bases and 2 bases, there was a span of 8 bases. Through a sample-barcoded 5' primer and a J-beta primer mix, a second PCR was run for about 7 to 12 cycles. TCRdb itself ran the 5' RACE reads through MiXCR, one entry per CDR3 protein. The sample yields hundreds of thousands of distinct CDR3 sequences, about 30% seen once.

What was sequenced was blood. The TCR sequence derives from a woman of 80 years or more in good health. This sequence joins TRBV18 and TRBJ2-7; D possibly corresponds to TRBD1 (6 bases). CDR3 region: CASSPPGQTYEQYF. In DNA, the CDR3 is TGTGCCAGCTCACCACCGGGACAAACCTACGAGCAGTACTTC. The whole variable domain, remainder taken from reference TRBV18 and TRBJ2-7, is NAGVMQNPRHLVRRRGQEARLRCSPMKGHSHVYWYRQLPEEGLKFMVYLQKENIIDESGMPKERFSAEFPKEGPSILRIQQVVRGDSAAYFCASSPPGQTYEQYFGPGTRLTVT.